This is a list of T cell receptor beta chains from one sample in a study of cytomegalovirus exposure and HLA in healthy donors. Sequencing was performed with immunoSEQ multiplex PCR; in TCRdb, only in-frame clones are kept and a portion is missing. Altogether about 55,000 clones are present, roughly four fifths being singletons, with the ten largest covering 1.6%. The source material was PBMCs. The receptor set was obtained from a man aged 25-45 years in good health and CMV-seronegative. Each CDR3 is given with its conserved first and last residue. Fields, in order: D gene, J gene, clone size, V gene, CDR3 protein, CDR3 DNA. D genes are given only for firm matches. Some rows mark clone size as missing; the rest say once, few, many or name a class of expanded clone.

>NA|TRBJ2-5|NA|TRBV11-3
CASSLQGVGTQYF
TGTGCCAGCAGCTTGCAGGGCGTGGGGACCCAGTACTTC
>NA|TRBJ2-7|NA|TRBV13
CASSLGSQPWEQYF
TGTGCCAGCAGCTTAGGCTCACAGCCCTGGGAGCAGTACTTC
>TRBD1|TRBJ2-1|NA|TRBV5-1
CASRERPQGVNEQFF
TGCGCCAGCAGAGAGAGACCCCAGGGGGTCAATGAGCAGTTCTTC
>NA|TRBJ1-2|NA|TRBV27
CASYTFRGSYGYTF
TGTGCCAGTTACACATTTAGGGGGTCCTATGGCTACACCTTC
>NA|TRBJ2-1|once|TRBV19
CASSIGGTVLGLGSYNEQFF
TGTGCCAGTAGTATAGGGGGGACAGTGCTGGGACTCGGCTCCTACAATGAGCAGTTCTTC
>TRBD1|TRBJ2-7|once|TRBV9
CASSSRTGGEQYF
TGTGCCAGCAGCTCCCGGACAGGGGGCGAGCAGTACTTC
>TRBD1|TRBJ1-4|NA|TRBV30
CAWSRDRGREKLFF
TGTGCCTGGAGTCGGGACAGGGGGCGTGAAAAACTGTTTTTT
>TRBD1|TRBJ1-6|NA|TRBV6-8
CASSYSTTGVVSPLHF
TGTGCCAGCAGTTACTCCACTACAGGGGTGGTTTCACCCCTCCACTTT
>TRBD2|TRBJ2-5|NA|TRBV7-7
CASSLAGRQETQYF
TGTGCTAGCAGCCTAGCGGGGAGACAAGAGACCCAGTACTTC
>NA|TRBJ2-7|NA|TRBV4-3
CASSQGGGAGPGEQYF
TGCGCCAGCAGCCAGGGGGGTGGGGCGGGGCCTGGCGAGCAGTACTTC
>NA|TRBJ2-1|NA|TRBV2
CASIRGRTFDNEQFF
TGTGCCAGCATAAGGGGTCGCACCTTTGACAATGAGCAGTTCTTC
>NA|TRBJ1-1|NA|TRBV30
CAWREESAAFF
TGTGCCTGGAGAGAGGAGAGCGCGGCTTTCTTT
>NA|TRBJ1-6|few|TRBV7-8
CASSLISSYNSPLHF
TGTGCCAGCAGTCTCATTAGCTCCTATAATTCACCCCTCCACTTT
>TRBD1|TRBJ2-1|NA|TRBV4-3
CASSQDAGGTYNEQFF
TGCGCCAGCAGCCAAGACGCAGGGGGCACCTACAATGAGCAGTTCTTC
>TRBD1|TRBJ1-1|few|TRBV29-1
CSAAQGAGGTEAFF
TGCAGCGCTGCCCAGGGGGCTGGTGGCACTGAAGCTTTCTTT
>NA|TRBJ2-7|once|TRBV6-5
CASSSTGMSYEQYF
TGTGCCAGCAGTTCAACAGGGATGTCCTACGAGCAGTACTTC
>NA|TRBJ1-3|few|TRBV5-5
CASSLASGISGNTIYF
TGTGCCAGCAGCTTGGCCTCAGGGATTTCTGGAAACACCATATATTTT
>NA|TRBJ2-2|NA|TRBV27
CASSPPRAVSPGELFF
TGTGCCAGCAGCCCTCCCAGGGCCGTTTCCCCCGGGGAGCTGTTTTTT
>NA|TRBJ2-1|NA|TRBV6-5
CASSIRVSRDNEQFF
TGTGCCAGCAGCATCAGGGTAAGCCGGGACAATGAGCAGTTCTTC
>TRBD1|TRBJ1-2|NA|TRBV19
CASSIRQGGGYTF
TGTGCCAGTAGTATAAGACAGGGAGGTGGCTACACCTTC
>TRBD1|TRBJ1-2|NA|TRBV4-3
CASRPTGNGGGYTF
TGCGCCAGCAGACCGACAGGGAATGGTGGGGGCTACACCTTC
>NA|TRBJ1-1|NA|TRBV5-5
CASSLVSGRTEAFF
TGTGCCAGCAGCTTGGTGTCGGGTCGGACTGAAGCTTTCTTT
>TRBD2|TRBJ2-7|NA|TRBV7-6
CASSAASGGNGQYF
TGTGCCAGCAGCGCAGCTAGCGGGGGGAACGGGCAGTACTTC
>NA|TRBJ2-2|NA|TRBV6-6
CASSPGRTGELFF
TGTGCCAGCAGTCCAGGGAGGACCGGGGAGCTGTTTTTT
>TRBD1|TRBJ1-1|once|TRBV5-1
CASSLDAGTGITEAFF
TGCGCCAGCAGCTTGGACGCAGGGACAGGGATCACTGAAGCTTTCTTT
>NA|TRBJ1-2|NA|TRBV30
CAWSLSGGYTF
TGTGCCTGGAGTCTCTCAGGGGGCTACACCTTC
>TRBD1|TRBJ1-5|NA|TRBV2
CASSGTGSLTQPQHF
TGTGCCAGCTCCGGGACAGGGTCTCTCACTCAGCCCCAGCATTTT
>TRBD1|TRBJ2-5|NA|TRBV7-9
CASSTTGGRETQYF
TGTGCCAGCAGCACAACAGGGGGGAGGGAGACCCAGTACTTC
>NA|TRBJ1-5|NA|TRBV14
CASSLANQPQHF
TGTGCCAGCAGCTTAGCCAATCAGCCCCAGCATTTT
>NA|TRBJ2-7|NA|TRBV21-1
CASRTELYRNRSSYEQYF
TGTGCCAGCAGAACAGAACTCTACAGAAACAGGTCCTCCTACGAGCAGTACTTC
>TRBD2|TRBJ2-5|NA|TRBV5-6
CASSLGPGGPETQYF
TGTGCCAGCAGCTTGGGCCCGGGAGGCCCCGAGACCCAGTACTTC
>TRBD2|TRBJ2-7|once|TRBV5-4
CASSVGLAGGAYEQYF
TGTGCCAGCAGCGTGGGACTAGCGGGGGGAGCCTACGAGCAGTACTTC
>NA|TRBJ2-5|NA|TRBV10-3
CATYRALGNSETQYF
TGTGCCACCTATCGGGCCCTCGGGAACTCAGAGACCCAGTACTTC
>TRBD1|TRBJ1-6|NA|TRBV6-5
CASRRDSHSHFSLHF
TGTGCCAGCAGACGGGACAGTCATTCTCATTTTTCCCTCCACTTT
>NA|TRBJ1-1|NA|TRBV4-1
CASSLGRGNTEAFF
TGCGCCAGCAGCCTCGGGAGGGGGAACACTGAAGCTTTCTTT
>NA|TRBJ1-2|NA|TRBV6-5
CASSSGALYGYTF
TGTGCCAGCAGCTCAGGGGCGCTCTATGGCTACACCTTC
>TRBD1|TRBJ1-2|NA|TRBV4-3
CASSRRTGNNYGYTF
TGCGCCAGCAGCCGCAGGACAGGAAATAACTATGGCTACACCTTC
>TRBD2|TRBJ2-7|NA|TRBV7-9
CASSLGVSGTLNYEQYF
TGTGCCAGCAGCTTAGGGGTTAGCGGGACCCTAAACTACGAGCAGTACTTC
>TRBD2|TRBJ2-1|NA|TRBV9
CASSAGGGGSSYNEQFF
TGTGCCAGCAGCGCGGGGGGTGGGGGAAGCTCCTACAATGAGCAGTTCTTC
>NA|TRBJ1-3|NA|TRBV7-2
CASSLWGGSGNTIYF
TGTGCCAGCAGCTTATGGGGAGGCTCTGGAAACACCATATATTTT
>NA|TRBJ1-5|NA|TRBV6-5
CASSKQGNQPQHF
TGTGCCAGCAGTAAACAGGGAAATCAGCCCCAGCATTTT
>TRBD2|TRBJ2-1|NA|TRBV27
CASSWTSGGVRSYNEQFF
TGTGCCAGCAGTTGGACTAGCGGGGGGGTCCGCTCCTACAATGAGCAGTTCTTC
>NA|TRBJ1-2|NA|TRBV16
CASSRELQIGYTF
TGTGCCAGCAGCCGAGAGCTTCAAATCGGCTACACCTTC
>TRBD1|TRBJ2-1|NA|TRBV7-2
CASSPGGTGFYNEQFF
TGTGCCAGCAGCCCTGGAGGGACAGGGTTCTACAATGAGCAGTTCTTC
>NA|TRBJ1-5|NA|TRBV9
CASSENAGSNQPQHF
TGTGCCAGCAGCGAGAATGCAGGGTCCAATCAGCCCCAGCATTTT
>TRBD1|TRBJ2-5|NA|TRBV30
CAWSPGDRDQETQYF
TGTGCCTGGAGCCCCGGCGACAGGGATCAAGAGACCCAGTACTTC
>NA|TRBJ1-3|NA|TRBV4-1
CASSQDRTVSGNTIYF
TGCGCCAGCAGCCAAGATCGGACAGTCTCTGGAAACACCATATATTTT
>NA|TRBJ2-7|NA|TRBV13
CASSRGPYEQYF
TGTGCCAGCAGTAGAGGGCCCTACGAGCAGTACTTC
>NA|TRBJ2-1|NA|TRBV4-3
CASSQDQSRLKRFF
TGCGCCAGCAGCCAAGACCAGTCCCGTCTTAAGCGGTTCTTC
>TRBD1|TRBJ2-3|NA|TRBV5-5
CASSLAQGTGTQYF
TGTGCCAGCAGCTTGGCCCAGGGGACAGGTACGCAGTATTTT
>TRBD1|TRBJ2-7|NA|TRBV4-1
CASSPFHYIPGQRTYEQYF
TGCGCCAGCAGCCCCTTTCACTACATACCGGGACAGAGGACCTACGAGCAGTACTTC
>TRBD1|TRBJ1-1|NA|TRBV4-2
CASSPRQGMNTEAFF
TGTGCCAGCAGCCCGCGACAGGGGATGAACACTGAAGCTTTCTTT
>TRBD2|TRBJ2-1|NA|TRBV7-3
CASSSGGSSYNEQFF
TGTGCCAGCAGCTCGGGAGGGAGCTCCTACAATGAGCAGTTCTTC